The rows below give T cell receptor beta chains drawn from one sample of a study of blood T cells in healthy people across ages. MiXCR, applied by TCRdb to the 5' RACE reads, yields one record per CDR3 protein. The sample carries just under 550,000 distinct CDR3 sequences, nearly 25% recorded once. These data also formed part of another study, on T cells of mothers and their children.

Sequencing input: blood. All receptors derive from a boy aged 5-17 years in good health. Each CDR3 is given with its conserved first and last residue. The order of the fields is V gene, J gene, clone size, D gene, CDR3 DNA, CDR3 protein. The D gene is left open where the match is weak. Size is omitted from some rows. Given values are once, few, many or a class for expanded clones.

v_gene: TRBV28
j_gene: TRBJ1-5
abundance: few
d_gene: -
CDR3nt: TGTGCCAGCAGTTTTCCGGGCAGGGGCAATCAGCCCCAGCATTTT
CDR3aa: CASSFPGRGNQPQHF

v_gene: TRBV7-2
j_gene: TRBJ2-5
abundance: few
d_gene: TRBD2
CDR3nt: TGTGCCAGCAGCTCCCTTAGCGGGGGACAAGAGACCCAGTACTTC
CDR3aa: CASSSLSGGQETQYF

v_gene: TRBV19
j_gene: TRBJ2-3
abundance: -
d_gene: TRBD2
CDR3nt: TGTGCCAGTAGTCCTAAGCGGGAATTTAGAGATACGCAGTATTTT
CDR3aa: CASSPKREFRDTQYF

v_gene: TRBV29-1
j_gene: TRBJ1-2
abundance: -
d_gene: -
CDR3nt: TGCAGCGTTGTAGGGGCAGGTGGCTACACCTTC
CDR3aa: CSVVGAGGYTF

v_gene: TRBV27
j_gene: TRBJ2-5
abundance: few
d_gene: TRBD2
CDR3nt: TGTGCCAGCAAGGGAACTAGCGGGAGCATGGATTTGACCCAGTACTTC
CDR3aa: CASKGTSGSMDLTQYF

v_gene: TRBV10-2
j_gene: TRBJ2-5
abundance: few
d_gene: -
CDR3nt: TGCGCCAGCAGTGAGTCTGCTTTGGGGACCCAGTACTTC
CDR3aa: CASSESALGTQYF

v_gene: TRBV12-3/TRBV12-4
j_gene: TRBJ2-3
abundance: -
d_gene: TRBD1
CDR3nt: TGTGCCAGCAGTGACAGGGGTAGCTCAGATACGCAGTATTTT
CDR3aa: CASSDRGSSDTQYF

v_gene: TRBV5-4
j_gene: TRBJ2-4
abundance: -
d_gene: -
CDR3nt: TGTGCCAGCAGCCCTGCGGCCGGAGCCAAAAACACTCAGTACTTC
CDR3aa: CASSPAAGAKNTQYF

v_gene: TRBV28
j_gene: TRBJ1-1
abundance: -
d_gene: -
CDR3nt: TGTGCCAGCAGTCTCCCGGACGAAGCTCTGAACACTGAAGCTTTCTTT
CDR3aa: CASSLPDEALNTEAFF

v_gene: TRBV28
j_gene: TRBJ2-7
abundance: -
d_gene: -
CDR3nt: TGTGCCAGCAGTTTATCCGAACTTGGGCAGTACTTC
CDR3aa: CASSLSELGQYF

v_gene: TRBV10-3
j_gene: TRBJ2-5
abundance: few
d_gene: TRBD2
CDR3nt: TGTGCCATCTCGGCGGGAGCGGGGGAGACCCAGTACTTC
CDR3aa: CAISAGAGETQYF

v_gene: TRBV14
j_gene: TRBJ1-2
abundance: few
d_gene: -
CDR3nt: TGTGCCAGCAGCCCACGCCGACAGAGCTATGGCTACACCTTC
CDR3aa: CASSPRRQSYGYTF

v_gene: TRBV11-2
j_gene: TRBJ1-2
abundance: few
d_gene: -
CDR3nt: TGTGCCAGCAGTGCAGGTTGGGGCGACTATGGCTACACCTTC
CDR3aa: CASSAGWGDYGYTF

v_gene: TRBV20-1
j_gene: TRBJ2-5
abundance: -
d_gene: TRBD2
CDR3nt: TGCAGTGCTAGAATTAGCGGGACAGAGACCCAGTACTTC
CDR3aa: CSARISGTETQYF

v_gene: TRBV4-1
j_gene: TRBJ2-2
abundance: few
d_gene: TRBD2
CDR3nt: TGCGCCAGCAGCCAAGATTGGGTCCCCCTAGCGGGAGACACCGGGGAGCTGTTTTTT
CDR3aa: CASSQDWVPLAGDTGELFF

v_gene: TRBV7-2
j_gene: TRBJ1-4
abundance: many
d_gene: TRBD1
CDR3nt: TGTGCCAGCAGCGCAGACAGGGGTTCTGAAAAACTGTTTTTT
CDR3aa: CASSADRGSEKLFF

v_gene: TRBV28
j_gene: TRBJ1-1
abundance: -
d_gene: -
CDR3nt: TGTGCCAGCAGTTTCTTTGACACTGAAGCTTTCTTT
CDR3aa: CASSFFDTEAFF

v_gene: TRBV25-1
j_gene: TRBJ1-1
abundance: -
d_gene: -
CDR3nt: TGTGCCAGCAGGGAACCTGCGACCGCTGAAGCTTTCTTT
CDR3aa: CASREPATAEAFF

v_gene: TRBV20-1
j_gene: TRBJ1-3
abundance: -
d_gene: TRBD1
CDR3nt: TGCAGTGCTAGAGATAGGGGACAGGGAGTTAGAAACACCATATATTTT
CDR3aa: CSARDRGQGVRNTIYF

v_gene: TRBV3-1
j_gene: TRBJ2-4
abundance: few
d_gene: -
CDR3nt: TGTGCCAGCAGCCCCCTCGGGAACATTCAGTACTTC
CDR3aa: CASSPLGNIQYF

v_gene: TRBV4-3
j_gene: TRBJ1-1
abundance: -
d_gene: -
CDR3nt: TGCGCCAGCAGCCAGAGCTGGGATTCGAACACTGAAGCTTTCTTT
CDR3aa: CASSQSWDSNTEAFF

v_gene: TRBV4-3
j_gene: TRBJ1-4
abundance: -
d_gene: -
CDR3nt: TGCGCCAGCAGCCAAGATTCTGGGGTTAATGAAAAACTGTTTTTT
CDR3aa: CASSQDSGVNEKLFF

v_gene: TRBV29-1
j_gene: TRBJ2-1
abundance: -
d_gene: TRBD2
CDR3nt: TGCAGCGTTGACCTAGCGGGGGACAATGAGCAGTTCTTC
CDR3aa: CSVDLAGDNEQFF

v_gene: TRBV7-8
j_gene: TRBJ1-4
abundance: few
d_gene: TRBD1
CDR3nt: TGTGCCAGCAGCTCCAAGGGCGGGACAGGTCTGGGGCATGAAAAACTGTTTTTT
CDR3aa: CASSSKGGTGLGHEKLFF

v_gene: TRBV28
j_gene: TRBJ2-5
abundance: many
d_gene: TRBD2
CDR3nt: TGTGCCAGCAGTCACGGACTAGCGGGGGGGATTACACAAGAGACCCAGTACTTC
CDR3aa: CASSHGLAGGITQETQYF

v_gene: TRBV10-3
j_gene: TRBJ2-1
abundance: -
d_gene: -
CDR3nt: TGTGCCATCAGTGATACTAATTACAATGAGCAGTTCTTC
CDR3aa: CAISDTNYNEQFF

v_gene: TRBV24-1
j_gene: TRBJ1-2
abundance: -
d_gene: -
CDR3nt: TGTGCCACCAGTGAGGGGGACTATGGCTACACCTTC
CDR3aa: CATSEGDYGYTF

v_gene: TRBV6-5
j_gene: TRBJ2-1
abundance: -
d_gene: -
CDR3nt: TGTGCCAGCACCCAACGGGGGGCCTATGAGCAGTTCTTC
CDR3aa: CASTQRGAYEQFF

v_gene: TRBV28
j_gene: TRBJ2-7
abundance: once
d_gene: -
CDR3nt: TGTGCCAGCAGCCCGTGGACTGAAACCTACGAGCAGTACTTC
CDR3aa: CASSPWTETYEQYF

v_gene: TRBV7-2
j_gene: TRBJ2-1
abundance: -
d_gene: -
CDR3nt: TGTGCCAGCAGCTTCACAGGGTTTCCCAATGAGCAGTTCTTC
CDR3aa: CASSFTGFPNEQFF

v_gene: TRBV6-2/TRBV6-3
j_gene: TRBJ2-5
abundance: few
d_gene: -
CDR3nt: TGTGCCAGCAGTTGGGAATCGAGAGAGCAGTACTTC
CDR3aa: CASSWESREQYF